What follows are 14 T cell receptor beta chains derived from one specimen sequenced in a study of cytomegalovirus exposure and HLA in healthy donors. The PCR ran on 60 Vbeta and 13 Jbeta primers. Only in-frame clones appear in the TCRdb table, and some are missing; sequencing was by immunoSEQ multiplex PCR. The sample comprises some 130,000 clones, 77% of which are singletons, and approximately 3.8% rests with the top ten. Source material: PBMCs. Receptors were obtained from a male donor in good health and CMV-seronegative.

The gene calls are TRBV27 and TRBJ2-7; TRBD2 agrees at 7 bases. Trimming removed 2 bases from V and 0 bases from J; junction bases left unmatched: 10. The CDR3 sequence is 17 residues long. Germline V gene lookup returns CDR1 MNHEY and CDR2 SMNVEV (reference sequence). CDR3 in amino acids: CASSLRIGGGSSYEQYF. CDR3 sequence (DNA): TGTGCCAGCAGTTTAAGAATCGGCGGGGGAAGCTCCTACGAGCAGTACTTC.

This chain connects TRBV6-1 to TRBJ1-5; D gene uncertain. The CDR3 sequence is 14 residues long. Germline V gene sequence: CDR1 MNHNS, CDR2 SASEGT. Trimming shortened V by 1 base and J by 7 bases, and 11 bases separated the two germline ends. CDR3 bases: TGTGCCAGCAGTGAAGGGAGGGCAAGGCAGCCCCAGCATTTT. Translation gives CASSEGRARQPQHF.

Note on this clone: One end of the junction varies from germline; a read error may be responsible. This chain connects TRBV15 to TRBJ2-7; D is undetermined. CDR3 length equals 15 residues. Germline CDR1 is LNHNV and CDR2 is YYDKDF (reference sequence). For the CDR3, the DNA is TGTGCCACCGGCAGAGATTGGGCATCGAAGTTCGAGCAGTACTTC. Its translation is CATGRDWASKFEQYF.

This clone was counted only a few times. This chain uses TRBV27 with TRBJ2-3; D perhaps matches TRBD2 (5 bases). V lost 6 bases, J lost 2 bases, and 12 bases lay in between. The CDR3 totals 14 residues. Germline CDR1 and CDR2: MNHEY and SMNVEV (reference sequence). CDR3: CASRPSGITDTQYF. CDR3 in DNA: TGTGCCAGCAGGCCCTCGGGAATCACAGATACGCAGTATTTT.

This clone appeared a few times. The chain carries TRBV19 and TRBJ2-2; 12 positions match TRBD1. Looked up from germline, CDR1 is LNHDA and CDR2 is SQIVND (reference sequence). This CDR3 spans 16 amino acids. Trimming cost V 6 bases and J 7 bases; bases outside gene matches: 9. CDR3: CASSKGQGAKVGELFF. Written as DNA, the CDR3 is TGTGCCAGTAGCAAGGGACAGGGGGCGAAAGTCGGGGAGCTGTTTTTT.

The chain joins TRBV30 to TRBJ1-1; no reliable D call. Germline values: CDR1 GTSNPN, CDR2 SVGIG (reference sequence). V lost 5 bases, J lost 4 bases, and 23 bases lay in between. The CDR3 has 16 amino acids. CDR3 sequence (DNA): TGTGCCTGGCGTGAGCGTGGTGTCCCTCAAGTCACTGAAGCTTTCTTT. Encoded protein: CAWRERGVPQVTEAFF.

With regard to this clone: The junction departs from germline at one end; a sequencing error may be responsible. This chain joins TRBV29-1 and TRBJ2-5; TRBD2 matches 8 bases. Germline V gene lookup returns CDR1 SQVTM and CDR2 ANQGSEA. There are 13 residues in the CDR3. The CDR3 DNA reads as TGCAGCGTTGGAGAACTAGCGGAAGAGGCCCAGTACTTC. Its protein is CSVGELAEEAQYF. Full variable domain (missing parts from reference TRBV29-1 and TRBJ2-5): SAVISQKPSRDICQRGTSLTIQCQVDSQVTMMFWYRQQPGQSLTLIATANQGSEATYESGFVIDKFPISRPNLTFSTLTVSNMSPEDSSIYLCSVGELAEEAQYFGPGTRLLVL.

The chain carries TRBV9 and TRBJ2-1; 7 bases fit TRBD2. In germline, CDR1 is SGDLS, CDR2 YYNGEE. This CDR3 contains 15 residues. Unmatched junction bases numbered 6, after V lost 3 bases and J lost 3 bases. CDR3 nucleotides: TGTGCCAGCAGCGCGGGGCGGGGGTACTACAATGAGCAGTTCTTC. The encoded protein is CASSAGRGYYNEQFF.

The chain combines TRBV27 with TRBJ2-5; 13 nucleotides line up with TRBD2. V was pared by 5 bases and J by 3 bases, with 3 bases of the junction left unmatched. Looked up from germline, CDR1 is MNHEY and CDR2 is SMNVEV (reference sequence). The CDR3 consists of 15 residues. CDR3 protein: CASSQGLAGEETQYF. In nucleotides, the CDR3 is TGTGCCAGCAGTCAAGGACTAGCGGGAGAAGAGACCCAGTACTTC.

V is TRBV14 and J is TRBJ2-5; D possibly corresponds to TRBD2 (5 bases). CDR1 SGHDN and CDR2 FVKESK come from the germline V gene. The CDR3 spans 13 residues. V shed 7 bases and J shed 7 bases, with 16 bases lying between them. The CDR3 DNA reads TGTGCCAGCAACTCAAGGCCAGAGGGGACCCAGTACTTC. Translated: CASNSRPEGTQYF.

The chain is built from TRBV7-9 and TRBJ2-7; 7 nucleotides align to TRBD1. Germline V gene lookup returns CDR1 SEHNR and CDR2 FQNEAQ (reference sequence). V lost 2 bases and J lost 0; bases outside the gene matches: 7. This CDR3 has 16 amino acids. DNA of the CDR3: TGTGCCAGCAGCTTAAAGGGACAGAGGAGCTCCTACGAGCAGTACTTC. Translating gives CASSLKGQRSSYEQYF.

The chain recombines TRBV19 with TRBJ1-1; the D gene is possibly TRBD1 (5 bases). This CDR3 is 11 amino acids long. CDR1 LNHDA and CDR2 SQIVND come from the germline V gene (reference sequence). V lost 9 bases and J 6 bases, leaving 11 bases between the germline ends. CDR3 region: CASTQVAEAFF. CDR3 sequence (DNA): TGTGCCAGCACACAGGTCGCTGAAGCTTTCTTT.

V and J are TRBV5-1 and TRBJ1-6; 7 bases fit TRBD1. Germline V gives CDR1 SGHRS, CDR2 YFSETQ. Trimming at V came to 5 bases and at J to 10 bases, leaving 9 bases not matched to a gene. CDR3 length: 14 amino acids. This CDR3 reads CASRLGQDSSPLHF. As DNA, the CDR3 is TGCGCCAGCAGACTTGGACAGGATTCCTCACCCCTCCACTTT.

The chain has TRBV9 and TRBJ2-1; 7 nucleotides line up with TRBD2. Trimming removed 3 bases from V and 9 bases from J; junction bases left unmatched: 12. The length of the CDR3 is 15 residues. CDR1 is SGDLS, CDR2 YYNGEE, per germline. The CDR3 reads CASSGAVGLVGEQFF. The CDR3 coding sequence is TGTGCCAGCAGCGGAGCCGTCGGACTAGTCGGTGAGCAGTTCTTC.